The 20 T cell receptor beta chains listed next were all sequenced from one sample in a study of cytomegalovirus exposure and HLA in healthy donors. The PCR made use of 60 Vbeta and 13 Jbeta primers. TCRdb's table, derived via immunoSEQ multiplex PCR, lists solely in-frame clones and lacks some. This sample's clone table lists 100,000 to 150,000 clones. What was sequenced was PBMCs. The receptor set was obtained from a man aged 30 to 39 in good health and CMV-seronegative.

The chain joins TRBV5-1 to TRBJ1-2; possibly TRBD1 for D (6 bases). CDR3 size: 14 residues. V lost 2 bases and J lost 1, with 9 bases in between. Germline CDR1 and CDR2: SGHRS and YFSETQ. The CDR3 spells CASSFDRSNYGYTF. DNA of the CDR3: TGCGCCAGCAGCTTCGACAGGAGTAACTATGGCTACACCTTC.

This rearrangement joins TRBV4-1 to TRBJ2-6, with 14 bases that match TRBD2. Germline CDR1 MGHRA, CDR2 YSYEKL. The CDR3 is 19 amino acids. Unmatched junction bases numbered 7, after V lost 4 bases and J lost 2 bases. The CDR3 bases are TGCGCCAGCAGCCCCAGACTAGCGGGAGGGCCAGCTGGGGCCAACGTCCTGACTTTC. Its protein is CASSPRLAGGPAGANVLTF.

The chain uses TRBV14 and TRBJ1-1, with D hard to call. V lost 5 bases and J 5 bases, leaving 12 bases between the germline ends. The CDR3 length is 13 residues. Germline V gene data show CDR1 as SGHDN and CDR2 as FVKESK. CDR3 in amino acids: CASSSGLGTEAFF. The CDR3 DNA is TGTGCCAGCAGCTCCGGACTTGGAACTGAAGCTTTCTTT.

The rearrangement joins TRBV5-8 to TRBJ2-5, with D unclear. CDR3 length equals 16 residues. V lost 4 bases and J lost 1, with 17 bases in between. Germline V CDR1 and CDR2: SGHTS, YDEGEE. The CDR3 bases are TGTGCCAGCAGCGCCTTTTTGGAGAGGAGCCAAGAGACCCAGTACTTC. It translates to CASSAFLERSQETQYF.

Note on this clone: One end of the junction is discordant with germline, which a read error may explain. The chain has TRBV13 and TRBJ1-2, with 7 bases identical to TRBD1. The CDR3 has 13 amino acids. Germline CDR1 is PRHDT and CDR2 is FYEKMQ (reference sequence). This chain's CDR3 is CASGLDRDDGYTF. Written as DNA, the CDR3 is TGTGCCAGCGGCTTAGACAGGGACGATGGCTACACCTTC.

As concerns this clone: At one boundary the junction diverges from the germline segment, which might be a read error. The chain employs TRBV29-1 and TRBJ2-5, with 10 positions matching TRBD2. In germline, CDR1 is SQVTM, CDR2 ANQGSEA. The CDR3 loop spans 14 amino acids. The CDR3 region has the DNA TGCAGCGTTGATTTTGGACTAGCGGAAGAGACCCAATACTTC. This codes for CSVDFGLAEETQYF.

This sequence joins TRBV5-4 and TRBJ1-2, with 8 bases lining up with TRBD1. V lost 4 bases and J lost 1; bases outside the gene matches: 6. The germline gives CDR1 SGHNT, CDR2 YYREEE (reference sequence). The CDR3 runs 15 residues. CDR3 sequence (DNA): TGTGCCAGCAGCATCCGGACAGGGAGTAACTATGGCTACACCTTC. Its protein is CASSIRTGSNYGYTF.

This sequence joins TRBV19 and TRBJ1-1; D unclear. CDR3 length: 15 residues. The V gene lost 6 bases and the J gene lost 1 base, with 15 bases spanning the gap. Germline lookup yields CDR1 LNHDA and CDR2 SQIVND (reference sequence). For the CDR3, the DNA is TGTGCCAGTAGCCCAAGGACGGGAGGGAACACTGAAGCTTTCTTT. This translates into CASSPRTGGNTEAFF.

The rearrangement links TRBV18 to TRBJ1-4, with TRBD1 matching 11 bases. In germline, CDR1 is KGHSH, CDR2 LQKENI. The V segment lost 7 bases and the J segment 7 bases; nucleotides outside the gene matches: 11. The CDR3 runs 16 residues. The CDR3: CASLLTSDRGLEKLFF. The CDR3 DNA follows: TGTGCCAGCTTACTAACTTCGGACAGGGGGCTTGAAAAACTGTTTTTT.

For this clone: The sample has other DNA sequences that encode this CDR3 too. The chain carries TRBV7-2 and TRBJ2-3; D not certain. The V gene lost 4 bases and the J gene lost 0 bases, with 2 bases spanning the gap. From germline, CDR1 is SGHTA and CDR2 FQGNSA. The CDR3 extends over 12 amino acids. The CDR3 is CASSSSTDTQYF. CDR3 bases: TGTGCCAGCAGCTCAAGCACAGATACGCAGTATTTT.

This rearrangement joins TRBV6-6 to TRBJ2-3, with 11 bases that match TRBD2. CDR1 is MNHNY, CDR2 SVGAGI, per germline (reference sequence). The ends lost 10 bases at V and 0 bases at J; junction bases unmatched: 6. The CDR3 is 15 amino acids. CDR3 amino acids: CATGTSGSSTDTQYF. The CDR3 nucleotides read TGTGCCACCGGGACTAGCGGATCTAGCACAGATACGCAGTATTTT.

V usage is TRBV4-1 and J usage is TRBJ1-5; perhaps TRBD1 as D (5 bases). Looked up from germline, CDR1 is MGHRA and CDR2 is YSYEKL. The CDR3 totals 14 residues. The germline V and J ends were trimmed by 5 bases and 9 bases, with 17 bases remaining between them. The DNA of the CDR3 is TGCGCCAGCAGCTTTGACTCGGGGGGTCGGCCCCAGCATTTT. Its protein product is CASSFDSGGRPQHF.

The CDR3 DNA reads TGCGCCAGCAGCCCTGGACAGGGGGCGCTTACTGGGGCCAACGTCCTGACTTTC. As protein: CASSPGQGALTGANVLTF. The chain links TRBV5-1 to TRBJ2-6, with 11 nucleotides matching TRBD1. Looked up from germline, CDR1 is SGHRS and CDR2 is YFSETQ. This CDR3 spans 18 amino acids. With V trimmed by 4 bases and J by 2 bases, 8 bases remained unmatched.

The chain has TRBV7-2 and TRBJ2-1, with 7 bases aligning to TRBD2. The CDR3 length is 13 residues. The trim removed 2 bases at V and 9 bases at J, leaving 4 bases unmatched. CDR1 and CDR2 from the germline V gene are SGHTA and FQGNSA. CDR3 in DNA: TGTGCCAGCAGCTTATTCTCGGGGGGTGAGCAGTTCTTC. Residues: CASSLFSGGEQFF.

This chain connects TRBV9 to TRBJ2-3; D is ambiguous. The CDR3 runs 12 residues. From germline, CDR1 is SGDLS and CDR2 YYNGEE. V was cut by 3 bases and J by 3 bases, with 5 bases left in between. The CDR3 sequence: CASSAGTDTQYF. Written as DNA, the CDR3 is TGTGCCAGCAGCGCCGGGACAGATACGCAGTATTTT.

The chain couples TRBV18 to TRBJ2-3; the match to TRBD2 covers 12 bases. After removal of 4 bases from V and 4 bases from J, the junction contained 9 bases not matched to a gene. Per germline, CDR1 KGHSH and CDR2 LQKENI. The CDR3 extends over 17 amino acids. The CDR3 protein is CASSQRLAGVSSDTQYF. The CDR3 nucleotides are TGTGCCAGCTCACAAAGACTAGCGGGAGTTTCTTCAGATACGCAGTATTTT.

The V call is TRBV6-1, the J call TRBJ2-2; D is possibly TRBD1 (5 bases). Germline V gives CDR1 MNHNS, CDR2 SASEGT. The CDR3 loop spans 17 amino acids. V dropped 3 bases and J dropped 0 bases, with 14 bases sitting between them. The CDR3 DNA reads TGTGCCAGCAGTGATCCGATCACAGGATCGAACACCGGGGAGCTGTTTTTT. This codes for CASSDPITGSNTGELFF.

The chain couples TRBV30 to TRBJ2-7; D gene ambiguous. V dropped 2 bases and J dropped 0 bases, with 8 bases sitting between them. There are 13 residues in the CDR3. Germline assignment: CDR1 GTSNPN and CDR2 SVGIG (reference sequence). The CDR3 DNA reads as TGTGCCTGGAGTCGTGGTAGCTCCTACGAGCAGTACTTC. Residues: CAWSRGSSYEQYF.

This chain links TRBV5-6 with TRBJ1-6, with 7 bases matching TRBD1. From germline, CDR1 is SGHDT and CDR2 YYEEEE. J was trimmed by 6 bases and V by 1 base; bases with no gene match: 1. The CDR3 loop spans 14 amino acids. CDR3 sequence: CASSLRGPNSPLHF. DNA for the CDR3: TGTGCCAGCAGCTTGAGGGGGCCTAATTCACCCCTCCACTTT.

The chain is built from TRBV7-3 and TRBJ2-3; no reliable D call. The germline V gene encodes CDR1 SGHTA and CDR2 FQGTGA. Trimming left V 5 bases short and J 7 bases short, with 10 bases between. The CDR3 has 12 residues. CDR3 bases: TGTGCCAGCAGCCCCGACTCATATACGCAGTATTTT. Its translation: CASSPDSYTQYF.